This record covers a single TCR beta chain. Authors' data handling: Reference gene primer amplification gave estimated nucleated cell counts. Some clones are missing from TCRdb's copy, which holds only in-frame ones; the method was immunoSEQ multiplex PCR. That table gives V, J and clone size, and the DNA gave D and trimming. The table shows 95,000 to 100,000 clones, with approximately 86% occurring only once. The sample is drawn from a study of blood T cell repertoires in COVID-19. Across the whole study: Samples taken during acute and convalescent COVID-19 were collected in the United States, Italy and Spain. In each case, the material was cDNA or gDNA derived from T cells, B-cell-depleted T cells, or PBMCs.

The TCR was taken from an elderly man with acute or convalescent COVID-19. Sequenced input: peripheral blood.

CDR3 sequence (DNA): TGTGCCAGCAGCTTGACAGGGGGCCTTCCTTACGAGCAGTACTTC. This sequence encodes CASSLTGGLPYEQYF. The chain joins TRBV7-2 to TRBJ2-7; 10 nucleotides agree with TRBD1. The germline gives CDR1 SGHTA, CDR2 FQGNSA. The CDR3 is 15 amino acids. V was clipped by 3 bases and J by 4 bases; unmatched bases: 6.